Listed below are T cell receptor beta chains from one sample, sequenced in a study of post-analysis software for immune sequencing data. TCRdb called the PCR reads again in MiXCR, with one record for every CDR3 protein. In the table there are 550,000 to 700,000 distinct CDR3 sequences, 44% of which are singletons. What was sequenced was blood. The receptors shown here come from a girl aged 5-17 years with multiple sclerosis. The CDR3 runs from the conserved cysteine through the conserved F or W. Fields, in order: CDR3 DNA, CDR3 protein, V gene, D gene, J gene, clone size. D genes are given only for firm matches. Size is stated for part of the rows, as once, few or many counts, or as a class when the clone is expanded.

CDR3 DNA: TGTGCCAGCAGCGCCTTACTAGCGGGGAAGTACAATGAGCAGTTCTTC
CDR3 protein: CASSALLAGKYNEQFF
V gene: TRBV13
D gene: TRBD2
J gene: TRBJ2-1
clone size: NA

CDR3 DNA: TGTGCCAGTAGTATAGGACTTAACAATGAGCAGTTCTTC
CDR3 protein: CASSIGLNNEQFF
V gene: TRBV19
D gene: NA
J gene: TRBJ2-1
clone size: NA

CDR3 DNA: TGTGCCAGCAGTCCCACAGGGGCTACAGATACGCAGTATTTT
CDR3 protein: CASSPTGATDTQYF
V gene: TRBV28
D gene: TRBD1
J gene: TRBJ2-3
clone size: NA

CDR3 DNA: TGTGCCAGCAGCCAAGATCTAGGGCTAGAAGAGACCCAGTACTTC
CDR3 protein: CASSQDLGLEETQYF
V gene: TRBV4-2
D gene: NA
J gene: TRBJ2-5
clone size: NA

CDR3 DNA: TGTGCCAGCAGCTCAACCGTTACGAGGGACGAGCAGTACTTC
CDR3 protein: CASSSTVTRDEQYF
V gene: TRBV12-3/TRBV12-4
D gene: NA
J gene: TRBJ2-7
clone size: NA

CDR3 DNA: TGCAGTGCTAGTCGACTGAACACTGAAGCTTTCTTT
CDR3 protein: CSASRLNTEAFF
V gene: TRBV20-1
D gene: NA
J gene: TRBJ1-1
clone size: once

CDR3 DNA: TGCGCCAGCAGCCTGGGAGGTTCCGGACACTACAATGAGCAGTTCTTC
CDR3 protein: CASSLGGSGHYNEQFF
V gene: TRBV5-1
D gene: NA
J gene: TRBJ2-1
clone size: NA

CDR3 DNA: TGTGCCATCAGTAGCCGGGGGGACAGATACGAGCAGTACTTC
CDR3 protein: CAISSRGDRYEQYF
V gene: TRBV10-3
D gene: NA
J gene: TRBJ2-7
clone size: NA

CDR3 DNA: TGCACCACAACCGGGACAGCCTACAATGAGCAGTACTTC
CDR3 protein: CTTTGTAYNEQYF
V gene: TRBV29-1
D gene: TRBD1
J gene: TRBJ2-7
clone size: NA

CDR3 DNA: TGTGCCAGCAGTCCCGCCCCTGGGGAGCAGTACTTC
CDR3 protein: CASSPAPGEQYF
V gene: TRBV12-3/TRBV12-4
D gene: NA
J gene: TRBJ2-7
clone size: NA

CDR3 DNA: TGTGCCAGCAGTTTTACGGCGGCGAGCACAGATGCGCAGTATTTT
CDR3 protein: CASSFTAASTDAQYF
V gene: TRBV12-3/TRBV12-4
D gene: NA
J gene: TRBJ2-3
clone size: NA

CDR3 DNA: TGCAGTGCTAGCACCTACCTTGAGGAGCGGAACCCCACAGATACGCAGTATTTT
CDR3 protein: CSASTYLEERNPTDTQYF
V gene: TRBV20-1
D gene: NA
J gene: TRBJ2-3
clone size: NA